The 24 T cell receptor beta chains presented below share a single source sample, sequenced in a study of PD-1 blockade in classical Hodgkin lymphoma. Documented time point: cycle 4 day 1 (C4D1), after six to seven weeks of nivolumab. No patient escaped relapse after autologous stem cell transplantation, and brentuximab vedotin exposure varied. TCRdb's copy holds only in-frame clones and misses some; the assay was immunoSEQ multiplex PCR. The profile covers about 20,000 clones, with roughly 65% appearing a single time and less than 9% taken by the ten largest. Sequencing used peripheral blood mononuclear cells (PBMCs), obtained before the fourth cycle of nivolumab. These receptors were obtained from a human donor with classical Hodgkin lymphoma.

The rearrangement uses TRBV28 and TRBJ2-7; D gene uncertain. The germline V gene has CDR1 MDHEN and CDR2 SYDVKM. V lost 7 bases, J lost 4 bases, and 20 bases lay in between. The CDR3 has 15 amino acids. CDR3 nucleotides: TGTGCCAGCAACCCTTTCGAGTCCGCCGTTTACGAGCAGTACTTC. As protein: CASNPFESAVYEQYF.

This chain joins TRBV10-2 and TRBJ2-5; TRBD2 matches 7 bases. The CDR3 sequence is 12 residues long. Trimming took 11 bases from V and 2 from J; bases not matched to a gene: 5. The germline V gene encodes CDR1 WSHSY and CDR2 SAAADI. CDR3 region: CASLGLQETQYF. For the CDR3, the DNA is TGCGCCTCCCTGGGACTACAAGAGACCCAGTACTTC.

This chain connects TRBV27 to TRBJ2-5; 10 bases fit TRBD2. The CDR3 runs 15 residues. The V gene end was trimmed by 3 bases and the J gene end by 4 bases; junction bases not matched to a gene: 5. Germline V gene lookup returns CDR1 MNHEY and CDR2 SMNVEV (reference sequence). The CDR3 spells CASSFTLAGVETQYF. CDR3 bases: TGTGCCAGCAGTTTCACGCTAGCGGGAGTAGAGACCCAGTACTTC.

This sequence joins TRBV4-1 and TRBJ1-2, with a weak D call TRBD1 (5 bases). The CDR3 is 17 residues long. V dropped 2 bases and J dropped 2 bases, with 18 bases sitting between them. CDR1 is MGHRA and CDR2 is YSYEKL in the germline V gene. DNA of the CDR3: TGCGCCAGCAGCCAATTTCTTGGGGGAGTTGGAAACTATGGCTACACCTTC. This sequence encodes CASSQFLGGVGNYGYTF.

The gene calls are TRBV27 and TRBJ1-1; 8 nucleotides line up with TRBD1. With V trimmed by 5 bases and J by 5 bases, 4 bases remained unmatched. CDR3 length: 13 residues. Per the germline V gene, CDR1 is MNHEY and CDR2 is SMNVEV (reference sequence). For the CDR3, the DNA is TGTGCCAGCAGTCAGTACAGGGGGACTGAAGCTTTCTTT. Translated: CASSQYRGTEAFF.

The V call is TRBV28, the J call TRBJ1-1; D might be TRBD1 (6 bases). Trimming took off 3 bases at V and 8 bases at J, with 19 bases between the two ends. CDR1 and CDR2 (germline): MDHEN, SYDVKM. This CDR3 region has 15 residues. This CDR3 is CASSFNRETRVEAFF. In nucleotides, the CDR3 is TGTGCCAGCAGTTTCAACAGGGAAACCAGGGTAGAAGCTTTCTTT.

This clone is judged medium-sized. J is TRBJ1-6 and V is TRBV27; no definite D call. CDR3 length equals 15 residues. V dropped 6 bases and J dropped 0 bases, with 9 bases sitting between them. CDR1 MNHEY and CDR2 SMNVEV come from the germline V gene (reference sequence). CDR3 nucleotides: TGTGCCAGCAGAGACGTTAGCTCCTATAATTCACCCCTCCACTTT. Translated, it gives CASRDVSSYNSPLHF.

The J gene is TRBJ2-3, the V gene TRBV9; 10 bases fit TRBD2. This CDR3 has 16 amino acids. CDR1 and CDR2 from the germline V gene are SGDLS and YYNGEE. J gave up 0 bases and V 4 bases, and 5 bases lay outside the gene matches. DNA of the CDR3: TGTGCCAGCAGCACCCGACTAGCGGGCAGCACAGATACGCAGTATTTT. Translating it yields CASSTRLAGSTDTQYF.

The V and J genes are TRBV28 and TRBJ2-7, with D perhaps assigned TRBD1 or TRBD2 (8 bases each). The V gene lost 6 bases and the J gene lost 4 bases, with 22 bases spanning the gap. The length of the CDR3 is 16 residues. Germline CDR1 and CDR2: MDHEN and SYDVKM. Written as DNA, the CDR3 is TGTGCCAGCAGAACAGGGGGGAGCGGGGGATCGTACGAGCAGTACTTC. Protein: CASRTGGSGGSYEQYF.

This clone turned up a few times. The chain employs TRBV27 and TRBJ2-5; 7 bases agree with TRBD1. The CDR3 sequence is 15 residues long. J lost 5 bases, V lost 6 bases, and 12 bases had no gene match. CDR1 is MNHEY, CDR2 SMNVEV, per germline (reference sequence). In DNA, the CDR3 is TGTGCCAGCAGACCGGACAGGCTGGCTAGCGAGACCCAGTACTTC. Translating it yields CASRPDRLASETQYF.

This clone has only one observation. The rearrangement links TRBV11-3 to TRBJ2-1; 8 bases align to TRBD2. Germline CDR1 is SGHNT and CDR2 is YENEEA. The CDR3 loop spans 16 amino acids. V shed 3 bases and J 6 bases; nucleotides not matched to a gene: 10. The CDR3 sequence is CASSLGPGLGANEQFF. The CDR3 coding sequence is TGTGCCAGCAGCTTGGGCCCGGGACTAGGGGCCAATGAGCAGTTCTTC.

The rearrangement links TRBV9 to TRBJ1-3; 8 positions agree with TRBD1. V lost 2 bases, J lost 1 base, and 2 bases stayed unmatched. There are 15 residues in the CDR3. Germline CDR1 is SGDLS and CDR2 is YYNGEE. The CDR3 DNA sequence: TGTGCCAGCAGCGTCGGACAGGGATCTGGAAACACCATATATTTT. It encodes CASSVGQGSGNTIYF. The variable domain in full, with the rest retrieved from reference TRBV9 and TRBJ1-3, is DSGVTQTPKHLITATGQRVTLRCSPRSGDLSVYWYQQSLDQGLQFLIQYYNGEERAKGNILERFSAQQFPDLHSELNLSSLELGDSALYFCASSVGQGSGNTIYFGEGSWLTVV.

Note on this clone: Other DNA sequences from this sample encode an identical CDR3 as well. The V gene is TRBV9, the J gene TRBJ2-3; 8 bases are a match to TRBD1. The CDR3 totals 14 residues. Unmatched junction bases numbered 4, after V lost 3 bases and J lost 4 bases. CDR1 and CDR2 from the germline V gene are SGDLS and YYNGEE. The CDR3 protein is CASSAGQGSDTQYF. In DNA form, the CDR3 reads TGTGCCAGCAGCGCTGGACAGGGCTCAGATACGCAGTATTTT.

The genes are TRBV28 and TRBJ2-7; D may be TRBD2 (5 bases). V lost 6 bases and J lost 3, with 12 bases in between. Germline CDR1 and CDR2: MDHEN and SYDVKM. This CDR3 is built from 13 residues. CDR3 bases: TGTGCCAGCAGCCTCCCCGGGAACTACGAGCAGTACTTC. It codes for CASSLPGNYEQYF.

The chain combines TRBV27 with TRBJ2-1, with TRBD2 matching over 9 bases. Germline CDR1 and CDR2: MNHEY and SMNVEV (reference sequence). The V and J ends lost 1 base and 7 bases, in that order; junction bases with no gene match: 2. The CDR3 has 14 residues. The CDR3 bases are TGTGCCAGCAGTTTATTAGCGGGAGTGAATGAGCAGTTCTTC. This codes for CASSLLAGVNEQFF.

The J gene is TRBJ2-6, the V gene TRBV27, with unresolved D. Trimming cost V 5 bases and J 1 base, with 6 bases left between them. Per the germline V gene, CDR1 is MNHEY and CDR2 is SMNVEV (reference sequence). The CDR3 consists of 14 residues. Here the CDR3 reads CASSSYSGANVLTF. The CDR3 DNA reads TGTGCCAGCAGTAGTTATTCTGGGGCCAACGTCCTGACTTTC.

The CDR3 sequence is CASNRLAGGHSEQFF. CDR3 nucleotide sequence: TGTGCCAGCAACCGACTAGCGGGAGGGCACAGTGAGCAGTTCTTC. The V and J genes are TRBV7-8 and TRBJ2-1; 14 bases fit TRBD2. CDR3 length: 15 amino acids. Germline V gene lookup returns CDR1 SGHVS and CDR2 FQNEAQ. The junction had 8 bases not matched to a gene; V was cut back by 7 bases and J by 9 bases.

The chain links TRBV5-6 to TRBJ1-5, with unresolved D. The CDR3 sequence is 16 residues long. Germline values: CDR1 SGHDT, CDR2 YYEEEE. V lost 0 bases and J lost 0, with 10 bases in between. This CDR3 is CASSLGGFYSNQPQHF. CDR3 DNA: TGTGCCAGCAGCTTGGGCGGGTTCTATAGCAATCAGCCCCAGCATTTT.

In its sample, this clone was seen a few times. The J gene is TRBJ2-3, the V gene TRBV18; D ambiguous. The length of the CDR3 is 13 residues. Germline CDR1 is KGHSH and CDR2 is LQKENI. V lost 1 base to trimming and J lost 2 bases, with 4 bases between them. As DNA, the CDR3 is TGTGCCAGCTCACCACGGCCCACAGATACGCAGTATTTT. Residues: CASSPRPTDTQYF.

The chain links TRBV16 to TRBJ2-2, with 7 bases matching TRBD2. The CDR3 is 16 amino acids. J gave up 4 bases and V 0 bases, and 5 bases lay outside the gene matches. Germline V gene data show CDR1 as KGHSY and CDR2 as FQNENV. CDR3: CASSQSLLAVTGELFF. The CDR3 nucleotides read TGTGCCAGCAGCCAATCGTTGCTAGCGGTCACCGGGGAGCTGTTTTTT.

The genes are TRBV5-4 and TRBJ2-2; 8 bases line up with TRBD1. V lost 3 bases, J lost 8 bases, and 9 bases stayed unmatched. Germline CDR1 reads SGHNT; CDR2 reads YYREEE (reference sequence). The CDR3 has 15 residues. The CDR3 protein is CASSSGTGGPGELFF. The DNA of the CDR3 is TGTGCCAGCAGCTCCGGTACAGGGGGTCCGGGGGAGCTGTTTTTT.

The V call is TRBV6-4, the J call TRBJ2-2; a possible D gene is TRBD1 (5 bases). Trimming removed 6 bases from V and 2 bases from J, with 7 bases in between. This CDR3 is 13 amino acids long. The germline V gene has CDR1 MRHNA and CDR2 SNTAGT. The CDR3 here is CASRDTNTGELFF. The DNA for the CDR3 is TGTGCCAGCAGGGACACCAACACCGGGGAGCTGTTTTTT.

The genes are TRBV30 and TRBJ2-2; maybe TRBD2 (6 bases). V was clipped by 4 bases and J by 5 bases, with 8 bases between them. This CDR3 region has 12 residues. From germline, CDR1 is GTSNPN and CDR2 SVGIG (reference sequence). Here the CDR3 reads CAWTAGTGELFF. Here the CDR3 DNA reads TGTGCCTGGACCGCGGGAACCGGGGAGCTGTTTTTT.

The genes are TRBV7-8 and TRBJ2-7; possibly TRBD2 for D (7 bases). The CDR3 sequence is 14 residues long. V gave up 5 bases and J gave up 0 bases, with 11 bases separating them. Per the germline V gene, CDR1 is SGHVS and CDR2 is FQNEAQ. Here the CDR3 reads CASSPRGGSYEQYF. In DNA form, the CDR3 reads TGTGCCAGCAGCCCGAGGGGGGGCTCCTACGAGCAGTACTTC.